The 16 T cell receptor beta chains in this list originate from one sample, sequenced in a study of early T cells in non-severe SARS-CoV-2 infection. TCRdb reprocessed the 5' RACE reads with MiXCR, giving one entry per CDR3 protein. The table records around 50,000 distinct CDR3 sequences, 9% to 9.5% of them present only once. Sequencing was performed on whole blood. These receptors were collected from an adult who was a healthcare worker with PCR-confirmed SARS-CoV-2 infection or an uninfected control (not recorded which).

This chain uses TRBV5-1 with TRBJ2-1; the D gene is possibly TRBD2 (6 bases). Germline V gene lookup returns CDR1 SGHRS and CDR2 YFSETQ. The CDR3 spans 16 residues. Trimming pared 2 bases from V and 0 bases from J, leaving 12 bases between. The CDR3 nucleotides read TGCGCCAGCAGCTTTGGTAGCGGAACCTCCTACAATGAGCAGTTCTTC. Translated, it gives CASSFGSGTSYNEQFF.

The table lists this clonotype with many counts. The rearrangement uses TRBV6-5 and TRBJ2-7; D is unclear. This CDR3 region has 13 residues. Trimming left V 6 bases short and J 3 bases short, with 12 bases between. Germline lookup yields CDR1 MNHEY and CDR2 SVGAGI. CDR3 in DNA: TGTGCCAGCAGACACCCTGCCAGCTACGAGCAGTACTTC. Residues: CASRHPASYEQYF.

The table lists this clonotype with many counts. J is TRBJ2-3 and V is TRBV5-1, with D perhaps assigned TRBD1 or TRBD2 (5 bases each). Germline-derived CDR1 and CDR2 are SGHRS and YFSETQ. CDR3 size: 15 residues. V was clipped by 0 bases and J by 5 bases, with 13 bases between them. The CDR3 spells CASSLEVVGEDTQYF. CDR3 DNA: TGCGCCAGCAGCTTGGAGGTAGTGGGGGAAGATACGCAGTATTTT.

This clonotype was counted ten times or more. One end of the junction is discordant with germline, which a read error may explain. The V and J genes are TRBV5-1 and TRBJ2-3; no definite D call. CDR1 is SGHRS and CDR2 is YFSETQ in the germline V gene. There are 15 residues in the CDR3. The CDR3 loop is CASRLAPVTKDTQYF. The CDR3 bases are TGCGCCAGCAGATTGGCCCCCGTAACCAAAGATACGCAGTATTTT.

This clonotype turned up a few times. The chain links TRBV20-1 to TRBJ2-1; 10 bases are a match to TRBD2. The CDR3 is 14 residues long. The V gene end was trimmed by 4 bases and the J gene end by 8 bases; junction bases not matched to a gene: 8. The V gene's germline CDR1 is DFQATT and CDR2 SNEGSKA (reference sequence). The CDR3 DNA is TGCAGTGCTACCCGACTAGCGGGCATGTATGAGCAGTTCTTC. Residues: CSATRLAGMYEQFF.

The chain employs TRBV11-2 and TRBJ2-7; D is unclear. V lost 4 bases, J lost 6 bases, and 19 bases lay in between. This CDR3 is 15 amino acids long. The germline V gene encodes CDR1 SGHAT and CDR2 FQNNGV. The CDR3 protein is CASSWGRQSLGEQYF. Written as DNA, the CDR3 is TGTGCCAGCAGCTGGGGTCGGCAGTCCCTAGGCGAGCAGTACTTC. Looking up the rest from reference TRBV11-2 and TRBJ2-7 gives the full variable domain: EAGVAQSPRYKIIEKRQSVAFWCNPISGHATLYWYQQILGQGPKLLIQFQNNGVVDDSQLPKDRFSAERLKGVDSTLKIQPAKLEDSAVYLCASSWGRQSLGEQYFGPGTRLTVT.

This clonotype was observed a handful of times. The chain combines TRBV10-3 with TRBJ2-7; 7 positions match TRBD2. Germline V CDR1 and CDR2: ENHRY, SYGVKD. V dropped 3 bases and J dropped 1; count of bases not matched to a gene: 6. CDR3 length equals 15 residues. Here the CDR3 reads CAISDLASGSYEQYF. The CDR3 DNA sequence: TGTGCCATCAGTGATCTGGCTAGCGGATCCTACGAGCAGTACTTC.

This clonotype was seen at least ten times. This rearrangement joins TRBV20-1 to TRBJ2-1; D is possibly TRBD1 or TRBD2 (7 bases each). V shed 4 bases and J shed 5 bases, with 18 bases lying between them. Germline CDR1 DFQATT, CDR2 SNEGSKA (reference sequence). There are 15 residues in the CDR3. The CDR3: CSATDPGRGHNEQFF. The CDR3 region has the DNA TGCAGTGCTACGGACCCGGGGAGGGGGCACAATGAGCAGTTCTTC.

This clonotype has ten or more counts. The chain is built from TRBV7-2 and TRBJ2-1; 16 nucleotides align to TRBD2. CDR3 length equals 19 residues. In germline, CDR1 is SGHTA, CDR2 FQGNSA. The J segment lost 2 bases and the V segment lost 3 bases, leaving 7 bases of the junction unmatched. The CDR3 reads CASSFSGLAGGAPYNEQFF. CDR3 coding DNA: TGTGCCAGCAGCTTTTCGGGACTAGCGGGGGGGGCCCCCTACAATGAGCAGTTCTTC.

This clonotype showed up many times. The CDR3 DNA is TGTGCCTGGAAGGGGCAGGGAAACTCACCCCTCCACTTT. Amino acid sequence: CAWKGQGNSPLHF. V gene TRBV30 combines with J gene TRBJ1-6, with a tentative D call TRBD1 (5 bases). V gave up 4 bases and J gave up 10 bases, with 14 bases separating them. The length of the CDR3 is 13 residues. The germline V gene encodes CDR1 GTSNPN and CDR2 SVGIG (reference sequence).

This clonotype occurred many times. The chain carries TRBV7-3 and TRBJ2-1; D might be TRBD2 (6 bases). This CDR3 region has 15 residues. Germline V gene lookup returns CDR1 SGHTA and CDR2 FQGTGA. V gave up 5 bases and J gave up 3 bases, with 14 bases separating them. As DNA, the CDR3 is TGTGCCAGCAGCAAGAGTGCGGGAATCTACAATGAGCAGTTCTTC. It is translated as CASSKSAGIYNEQFF.

This clonotype was picked up one time. The rearrangement uses TRBV7-2 and TRBJ1-5; D is uncertain. Germline-derived CDR1 and CDR2 are SGHTA and FQGNSA. The V and J ends lost 1 base and 7 bases respectively, with 8 bases between them. This CDR3 contains 13 residues. The CDR3 spells CASSLDNSQPQHF. CDR3 sequence (DNA): TGTGCCAGCAGCTTAGATAACAGCCAGCCCCAGCATTTT.

The chain links TRBV20-1 to TRBJ2-7, with D perhaps TRBD1 (6 bases). CDR1 and CDR2 (germline): DFQATT, SNEGSKA (reference sequence). Trimming removed 3 bases at V and 3 bases at J, with 18 bases between. The CDR3 consists of 15 residues. The chain's CDR3 is CSASPVRGIGYEQYF. CDR3 sequence (DNA): TGCAGTGCTAGCCCCGTCAGGGGAATTGGCTACGAGCAGTACTTC.

This clonotype was seen many times. The gene calls are TRBV27 and TRBJ2-7, with D perhaps given as TRBD1 or TRBD2 (5 bases each). From germline, CDR1 is MNHEY and CDR2 SMNVEV (reference sequence). CDR3 length: 13 amino acids. The V gene lost 5 bases and the J gene lost 2 bases, with 10 bases spanning the gap. The CDR3 reads CASSTGAAYEQYF. CDR3 DNA sequence: TGTGCCAGCAGTACCGGGGCCGCCTACGAGCAGTACTTC.

This clonotype has a handful of counts. The chain couples TRBV6-2 or TRBV6-3 to TRBJ2-5; possible D gene TRBD1, 5 bases. V was clipped by 7 bases and J by 2 bases, with 11 bases between them. The CDR3 has 13 amino acids. Germline-derived CDR1 and CDR2 are MNHEY and SVGEGT. CDR3 DNA sequence: TGTGCCAGCATGAAGGACACTCAAGAGACCCAGTACTTC. Translation gives CASMKDTQETQYF.

The V and J genes are TRBV18 and TRBJ1-2; 7 bases are shared with TRBD1. The V gene end was trimmed by 3 bases and the J gene end by 2 bases; junction bases not matched to a gene: 3. Looked up from germline, CDR1 is KGHSH and CDR2 is LQKENI. CDR3 length: 14 residues. Written as DNA, the CDR3 is TGTGCCAGCTCACCGTCACAGGGGAACTATGGCTACACCTTC. Translated: CASSPSQGNYGYTF.